This T cell receptor beta chain was retrieved from a study of T cells in localized non-small cell lung cancer. Findings of the study overall: Among the top 100 tumor clones, a median about 57 appeared in adjacent lung.

Germline V gene data show CDR1 as SEHNR and CDR2 as FQNEAQ (reference sequence). This CDR3 region has 15 residues. Trimming took off 3 bases at V and 1 base at J, with 9 bases between the two ends. Produced via immunoSEQ multiplex PCR; TCRdb's table is partial and in-frame only. The data contain fewer than 35,000 clones, less than 80% of them seen just once; the ten biggest clones take up about 36%. Concerning this clone: What it binds is not known.

The source of this sequence is a male donor aged 60 or older with stage II squamous cell lung carcinoma. This chain joins TRBV7-9 and TRBJ2-2; a weak D match, TRBD1 (7 bases). The sample in question was peripheral blood, obtained before any cancer treatment. The CDR3 coding sequence is TGTGCCAGCAGCTTCCAGGGGGGGAACACCGGGGAGCTGTTTTTT. Its translation is CASSFQGGNTGELFF.